This T cell receptor beta chain was sequenced during a study of T cell responses to AZD1222 COVID-19 vaccine. Broader study findings: Across spike, vaccine-associated CD4 TCRs were found, dominant at 160-218 and 743-854. Repertoires were obtained solely post-peak T cell response.

On this clone itself: What it binds is not known. This specimen includes other DNA sequences encoding the same CDR3.

This table comes from immunoSEQ multiplex PCR, and its TCRdb copy is limited to in-frame clones, with some not included. The data contain around 250,000 clones, more than 80% of them singletons. CDR3 length: 14 residues. CDR1 and CDR2 from the germline V gene are SGHRS and YFSETQ. V shed 3 bases and J shed 1 base, with 10 bases lying between them. The sequence was collected from an adult in good health. The sample was peripheral blood, taken on day 0 of AZD1222 vaccination. This chain connects TRBV5-1 to TRBJ1-1; D unclear. The CDR3 DNA sequence: TGCGCCAGCAGCTCCGGACGTGGGAACACTGAAGCTTTCTTT. Translated: CASSSGRGNTEAFF.